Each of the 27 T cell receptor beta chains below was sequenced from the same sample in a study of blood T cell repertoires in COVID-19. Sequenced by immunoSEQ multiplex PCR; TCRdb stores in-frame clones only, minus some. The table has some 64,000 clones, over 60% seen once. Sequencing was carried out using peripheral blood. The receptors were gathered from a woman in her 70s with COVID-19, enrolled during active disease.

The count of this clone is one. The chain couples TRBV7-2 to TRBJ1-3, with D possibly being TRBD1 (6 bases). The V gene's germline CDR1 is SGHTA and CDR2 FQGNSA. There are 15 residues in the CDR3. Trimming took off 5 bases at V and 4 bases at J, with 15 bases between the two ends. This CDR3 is CASSNDGGLGNTIYF. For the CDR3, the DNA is TGTGCCAGCAGCAATGATGGGGGCTTGGGAAACACCATATATTTT.

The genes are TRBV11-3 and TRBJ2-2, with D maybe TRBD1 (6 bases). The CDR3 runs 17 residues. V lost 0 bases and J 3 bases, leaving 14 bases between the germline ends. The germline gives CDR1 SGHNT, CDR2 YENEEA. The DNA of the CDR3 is TGTGCCAGCAGCTTAGATAGGGGGTATGTGGACACCGGGGAGCTGTTTTTT. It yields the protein CASSLDRGYVDTGELFF.

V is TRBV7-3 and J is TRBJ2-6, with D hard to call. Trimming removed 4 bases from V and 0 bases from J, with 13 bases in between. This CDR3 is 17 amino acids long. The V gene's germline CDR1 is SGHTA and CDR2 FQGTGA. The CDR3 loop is CASSSGAGSSGANVLTF. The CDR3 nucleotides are TGTGCCAGCAGCTCCGGCGCAGGCAGCTCTGGGGCCAACGTCCTGACTTTC.

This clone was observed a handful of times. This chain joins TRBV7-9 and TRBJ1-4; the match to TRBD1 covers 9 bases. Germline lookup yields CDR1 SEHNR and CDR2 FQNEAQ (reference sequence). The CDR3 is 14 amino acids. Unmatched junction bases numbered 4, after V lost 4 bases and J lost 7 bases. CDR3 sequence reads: CASSWGQGGEKLFF. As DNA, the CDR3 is TGTGCCAGCAGCTGGGGACAGGGTGGTGAAAAACTGTTTTTT.

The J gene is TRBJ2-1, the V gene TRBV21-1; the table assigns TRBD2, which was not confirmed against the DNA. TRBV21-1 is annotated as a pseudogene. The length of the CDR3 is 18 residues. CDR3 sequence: CASSKVLPWLAAYNEQFF. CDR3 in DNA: TGTGCCAGCAGCAAAGTACTACCCTGGCTAGCGGCCTACAATGAGCAGTTCTTC.

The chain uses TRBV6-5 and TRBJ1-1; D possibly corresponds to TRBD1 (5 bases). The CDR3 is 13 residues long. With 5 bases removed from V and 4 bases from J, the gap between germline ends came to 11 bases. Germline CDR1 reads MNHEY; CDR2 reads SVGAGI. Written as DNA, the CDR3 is TGTGCCAGCAGTCGCGTCAGGGCCACTGAAGCTTTCTTT. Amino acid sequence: CASSRVRATEAFF.

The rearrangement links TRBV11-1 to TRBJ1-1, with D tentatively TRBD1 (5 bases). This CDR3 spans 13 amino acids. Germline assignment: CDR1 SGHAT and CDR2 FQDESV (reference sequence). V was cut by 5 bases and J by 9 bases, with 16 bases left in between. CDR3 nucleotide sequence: TGTGCCAGCAGCGCCGTTCGGGGGGAAAAAGCTTTCTTT. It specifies CASSAVRGEKAFF.

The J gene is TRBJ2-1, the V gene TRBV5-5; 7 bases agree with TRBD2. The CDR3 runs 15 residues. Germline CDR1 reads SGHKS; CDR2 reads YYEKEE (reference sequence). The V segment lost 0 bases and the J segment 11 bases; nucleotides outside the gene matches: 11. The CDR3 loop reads CASSLDISVGGKQFF. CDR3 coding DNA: TGTGCCAGCAGCTTGGACATCTCTGTGGGGGGGAAGCAGTTCTTC.

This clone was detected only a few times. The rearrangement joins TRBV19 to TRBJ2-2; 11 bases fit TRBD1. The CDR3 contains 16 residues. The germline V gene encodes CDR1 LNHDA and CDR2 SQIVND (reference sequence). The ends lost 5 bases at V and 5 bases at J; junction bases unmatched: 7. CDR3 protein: CASSPPGTGGTGELFF. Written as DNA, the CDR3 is TGTGCCAGTAGTCCGCCCGGGACAGGGGGGACCGGGGAGCTGTTTTTT.

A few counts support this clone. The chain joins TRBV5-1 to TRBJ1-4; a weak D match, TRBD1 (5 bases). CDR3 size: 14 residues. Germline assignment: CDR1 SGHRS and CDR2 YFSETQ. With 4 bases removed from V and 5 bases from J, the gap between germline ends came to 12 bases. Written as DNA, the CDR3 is TGCGCCAGCAGCCCTACCCAGGGAAATGAAAAACTGTTTTTT. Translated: CASSPTQGNEKLFF.

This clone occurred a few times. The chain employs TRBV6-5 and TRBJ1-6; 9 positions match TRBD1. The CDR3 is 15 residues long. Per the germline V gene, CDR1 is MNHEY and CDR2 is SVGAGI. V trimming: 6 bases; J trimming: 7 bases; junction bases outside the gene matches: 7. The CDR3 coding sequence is TGTGCCAGCAGGTCGGGACAGGGTTGGAATTCACCCCTCCACTTT. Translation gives CASRSGQGWNSPLHF.

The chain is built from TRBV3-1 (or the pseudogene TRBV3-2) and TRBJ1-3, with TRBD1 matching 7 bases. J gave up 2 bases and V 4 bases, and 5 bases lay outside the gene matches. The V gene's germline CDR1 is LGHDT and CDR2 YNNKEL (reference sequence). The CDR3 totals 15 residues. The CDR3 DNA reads TGTGCCAGCAGCCCGACAGGGAGGCCTGGAAACACCATATATTTT. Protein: CASSPTGRPGNTIYF.

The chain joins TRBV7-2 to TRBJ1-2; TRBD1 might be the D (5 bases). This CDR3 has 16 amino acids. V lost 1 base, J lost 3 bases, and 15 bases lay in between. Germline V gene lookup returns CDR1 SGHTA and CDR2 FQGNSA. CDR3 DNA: TGTGCCAGCAGCTTAGGACAGTGGAGAGACTACTATGGCTACACCTTC. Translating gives CASSLGQWRDYYGYTF.

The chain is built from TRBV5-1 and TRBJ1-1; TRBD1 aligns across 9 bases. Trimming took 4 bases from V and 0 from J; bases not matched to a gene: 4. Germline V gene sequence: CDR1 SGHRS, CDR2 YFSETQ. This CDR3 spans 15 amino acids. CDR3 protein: CASSTGTGMNTEAFF. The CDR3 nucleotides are TGCGCCAGCAGCACTGGGACAGGGATGAACACTGAAGCTTTCTTT.

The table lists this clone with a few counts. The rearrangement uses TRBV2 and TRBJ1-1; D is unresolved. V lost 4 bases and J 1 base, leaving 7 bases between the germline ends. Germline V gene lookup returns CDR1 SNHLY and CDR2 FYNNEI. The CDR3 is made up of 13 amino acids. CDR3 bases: TGTGCCAGCAGTGCAACTCCGAACACTGAAGCTTTCTTT. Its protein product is CASSATPNTEAFF. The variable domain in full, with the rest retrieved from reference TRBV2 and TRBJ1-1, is EPEVTQTPSHQVTQMGQEVILRCVPISNHLYFYWYRQILGQKVEFLVSFYNNEISEKSEIFDDQFSVERPDGSNFTLKIRSTKLEDSAMYFCASSATPNTEAFFGQGTRLTVV.

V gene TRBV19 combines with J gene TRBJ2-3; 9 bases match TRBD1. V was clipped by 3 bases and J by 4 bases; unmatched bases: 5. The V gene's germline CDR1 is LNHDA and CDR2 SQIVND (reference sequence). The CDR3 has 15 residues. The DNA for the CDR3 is TGTGCCAGTAGTATCGGGGACAGGGATGCAGATACGCAGTATTTT. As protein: CASSIGDRDADTQYF.

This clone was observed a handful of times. CDR3 protein: CASSIDLGGRGEQFF. The CDR3 nucleotides read TGTGCCAGTAGTATAGATTTGGGCGGTAGGGGTGAGCAGTTCTTC. This chain joins TRBV19 and TRBJ2-1; a possible D gene is TRBD1 (5 bases). V dropped 0 bases and J dropped 9 bases, with 15 bases sitting between them. The CDR3 is 15 residues long. The V gene's germline CDR1 is LNHDA and CDR2 SQIVND (reference sequence).

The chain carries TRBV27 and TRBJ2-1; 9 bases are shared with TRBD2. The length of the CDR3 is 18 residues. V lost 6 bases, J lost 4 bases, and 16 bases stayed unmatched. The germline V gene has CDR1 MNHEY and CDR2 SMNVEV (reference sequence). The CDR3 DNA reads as TGTGCCAGCAGCCGCAAGGGCGGGAGGGCCGGGAAATACAATGAGCAGTTCTTC. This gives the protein CASSRKGGRAGKYNEQFF.

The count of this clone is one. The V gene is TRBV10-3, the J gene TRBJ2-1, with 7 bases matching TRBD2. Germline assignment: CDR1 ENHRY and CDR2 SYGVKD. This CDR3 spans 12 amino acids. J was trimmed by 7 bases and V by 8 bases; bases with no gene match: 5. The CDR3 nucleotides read TGTGCCATCGCTAGCGGCCTTAATGAGCAGTTCTTC. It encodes CAIASGLNEQFF.

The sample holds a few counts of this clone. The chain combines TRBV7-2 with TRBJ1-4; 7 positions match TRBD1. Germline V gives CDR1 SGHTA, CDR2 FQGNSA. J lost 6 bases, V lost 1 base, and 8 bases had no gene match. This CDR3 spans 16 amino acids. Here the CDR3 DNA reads TGTGCCAGCAGCTTAGGGACAGGTTATCGGGATGAAAAACTGTTTTTT. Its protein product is CASSLGTGYRDEKLFF.

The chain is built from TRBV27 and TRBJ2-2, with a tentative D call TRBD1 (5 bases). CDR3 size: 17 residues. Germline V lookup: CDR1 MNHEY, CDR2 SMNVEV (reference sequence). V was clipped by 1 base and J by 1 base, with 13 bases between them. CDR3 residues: CASSLLAGLGNTGELFF. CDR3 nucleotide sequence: TGTGCCAGCAGTTTATTAGCAGGGCTAGGGAACACCGGGGAGCTGTTTTTT.

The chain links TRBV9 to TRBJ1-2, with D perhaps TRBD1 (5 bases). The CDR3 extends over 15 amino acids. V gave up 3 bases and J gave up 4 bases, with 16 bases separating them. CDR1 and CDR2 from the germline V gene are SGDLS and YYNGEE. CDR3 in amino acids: CASSAGAETAYGYTF. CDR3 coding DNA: TGTGCCAGCAGCGCTGGGGCCGAGACTGCCTATGGCTACACCTTC.

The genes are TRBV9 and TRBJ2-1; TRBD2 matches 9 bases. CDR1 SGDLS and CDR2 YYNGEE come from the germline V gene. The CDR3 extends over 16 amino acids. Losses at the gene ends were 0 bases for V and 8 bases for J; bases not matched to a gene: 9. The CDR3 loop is CASSVGSSGSFDEQFF. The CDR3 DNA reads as TGTGCCAGCAGCGTAGGTAGTAGCGGGAGTTTCGATGAGCAGTTCTTC.

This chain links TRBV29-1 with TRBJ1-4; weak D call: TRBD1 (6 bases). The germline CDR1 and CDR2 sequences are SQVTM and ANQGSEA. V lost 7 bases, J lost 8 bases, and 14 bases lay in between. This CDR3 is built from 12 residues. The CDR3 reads CSASTGVEKLFF. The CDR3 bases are TGCAGCGCTTCGACAGGAGTCGAAAAACTGTTTTTT.

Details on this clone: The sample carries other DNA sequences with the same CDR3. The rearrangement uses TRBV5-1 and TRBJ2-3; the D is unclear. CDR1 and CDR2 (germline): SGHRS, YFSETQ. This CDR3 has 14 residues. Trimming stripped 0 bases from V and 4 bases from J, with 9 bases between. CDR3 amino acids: CASSLGGSSDTQYF. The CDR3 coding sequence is TGCGCCAGCAGCTTGGGCGGAAGTTCAGATACGCAGTATTTT.

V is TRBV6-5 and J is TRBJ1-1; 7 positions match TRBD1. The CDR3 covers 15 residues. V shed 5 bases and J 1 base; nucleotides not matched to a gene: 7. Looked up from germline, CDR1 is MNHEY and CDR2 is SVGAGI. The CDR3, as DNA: TGTGCCAGCAGTCGACAGGGTAGGGCGAACACTGAAGCTTTCTTT. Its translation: CASSRQGRANTEAFF.

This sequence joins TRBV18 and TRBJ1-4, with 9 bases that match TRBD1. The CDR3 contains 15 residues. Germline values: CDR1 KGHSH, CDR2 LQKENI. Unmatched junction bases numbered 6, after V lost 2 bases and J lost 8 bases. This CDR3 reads CASSPTGTGNEKLFF. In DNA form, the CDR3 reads TGTGCCAGCTCACCAACCGGGACAGGGAACGAAAAACTGTTTTTT.